This T cell receptor beta chain derives from a study of shared clonotypes between healthy human individuals. Study details: Three plates each covered CD4 naive and memory; CD8 naive two, CD8 memory one.

Concerning this clone itself: Its antigen is still unknown.

Study observations and caveats: Incomplete sequencing of sorted subsets was indicated by rarefaction despite large depth. Naive subsets generally exceeded memory subsets in estimated richness.

The assay was immunoSEQ multiplex PCR, and TCRdb's table has in-frame clones only and misses some. The sample consists of over a million clones, roughly 80% of them appearing once. The V and J ends lost 4 bases and 4 bases respectively, with 10 bases between them. There are 13 residues in the CDR3. Per the germline V gene, CDR1 is MGHDK and CDR2 is SYGVNS. Sequenced sample: memory CD4+ T cells sorted from blood. Described subset: CD45RA-negative fraction. The clonotype comes from a man aged 18 to 29 in good health. This chain joins TRBV25-1 and TRBJ1-1, with a possible D match to TRBD1 (5 bases). The CDR3 spells CASSGRVSTEAFF. CDR3 coding DNA: TGTGCCAGCAGTGGCAGGGTCAGCACTGAAGCTTTCTTT.